This TCR beta chain was sequenced in a study of cytomegalovirus exposure and HLA in healthy donors. Germline V CDR1 and CDR2: LGHNA, YNFKEQ. This CDR3 comprises 17 residues. V trimming: 3 bases; J trimming: 7 bases; junction bases outside the gene matches: 12. PCR amplification relied on 60 Vbeta primers (plus 13 Jbeta primers). This table comes from immunoSEQ multiplex PCR, and its TCRdb copy is limited to in-frame clones, with some not included. This sample has fewer than 250,000 clones, with more than 70% found just once. The TCR sequence derives from a man aged 35 to 55 in good health and CMV-seropositive. Sequencing input: PBMCs. The rearrangement uses TRBV4-2 and TRBJ2-7; the match to TRBD2 covers 13 bases. The CDR3 spells CASSHQGTLAGGEEQYF. For the CDR3, the DNA is TGTGCCAGCAGCCACCAAGGGACACTAGCGGGGGGGGAGGAGCAGTACTTC.